This TCR beta chain was documented in a study of Ad26.COV2.S vaccination and SARS-CoV-2 variants. Whole-study findings and limits: Vaccine recipients showed a spike-specific TCR breadth that was higher than in placebo recipients.

Using immunoSEQ multiplex PCR, the repertoire was profiled, and TCRdb retains in-frame clones only, with some absent. This table has around 400,000 clones, about 91% appearing once. Of note for this clone: Antigen specificity is unknown.

Treatment of the sample: some 20 received Ad26.COV2.S at low or high dose, single or two shots; several received placebo; per-sample allocation not given. Sampling occurred on day 63 after the first vaccine or placebo injection. The starting material was peripheral blood, obtained in a trial of Ad26.COV2.S vaccine versus placebo. The sequence was collected from a person aged 18-60 years who received the Ad26.COV2.S COVID-19 vaccine or a placebo.

This CDR3 is CASSLSKGRETQYF. CDR3 nucleotides: TGCGCCAGCAGCTTGTCAAAGGGGAGAGAGACCCAGTACTTC. The chain recombines TRBV5-1 with TRBJ2-5; either TRBD1 or TRBD2 may fit D (5 bases each). Looked up from germline, CDR1 is SGHRS and CDR2 is YFSETQ. V lost 1 base and J 4 bases, leaving 11 bases between the germline ends. This CDR3 spans 14 amino acids.